The 20 T cell receptor beta chains presented below share a single source sample, sequenced in a study of beta chain features in type 1 diabetes. Expressed TCRB transcripts were sequenced because the entire RNA isolate underwent reverse transcription. The protocol was immunoSEQ multiplex PCR, while the TCRdb copy is restricted to in-frame clones and leaves out a portion. The table lists hundreds of thousands of clones, 12% to 15% of them singletons. Sample: central memory CD4+ T cells from blood. The receptor source for this set is a man aged 25-45 years in good health.

The chain carries TRBV7-3 and TRBJ2-5; D not resolved. Germline V lookup: CDR1 SGHTA, CDR2 FQGTGA. The V gene lost 5 bases and the J gene lost 3 bases, with 10 bases spanning the gap. The CDR3 sequence is 13 residues long. The CDR3 protein is CASSPPGEETQYF. CDR3 sequence (DNA): TGTGCCAGCAGCCCGCCGGGCGAAGAGACCCAGTACTTC. Drawing the rest from reference TRBV7-3 and TRBJ2-5, the complete variable domain is GAGVSQTPSNKVTEKGKYVELRCDPISGHTALYWYRQSLGQGPEFLIYFQGTGAADDSGLPNDRFFAVRPEGSVSTLKIQRTERGDSAVYLCASSPPGEETQYFGPGTRLLVL.

The J gene is TRBJ1-1, the V gene TRBV18, with D perhaps TRBD1 (5 bases). Germline-derived CDR1 and CDR2 are KGHSH and LQKENI. This CDR3 is built from 14 residues. Deletions cut 5 bases from V and 5 bases from J, with 15 bases between. The CDR3: CASSSREGGTEAFF. The DNA of the CDR3 is TGTGCCAGCTCAAGCAGGGAGGGTGGGACTGAAGCTTTCTTT.

The sample holds a few counts of this clone. J is TRBJ1-6 and V is TRBV2, with a possible D match to TRBD1 (5 bases). V lost 4 bases and J lost 1, with 11 bases in between. The V gene's germline CDR1 is SNHLY and CDR2 FYNNEI. The CDR3 contains 16 residues. The chain's CDR3 is CASSALGASYNSPLHF. The CDR3 DNA is TGTGCCAGCAGTGCGCTCGGGGCGTCCTATAATTCACCCCTCCACTTT. Full variable domain (remainder filled in from reference TRBV2 and TRBJ1-6): EPEVTQTPSHQVTQMGQEVILRCVPISNHLYFYWYRQILGQKVEFLVSFYNNEISEKSEIFDDQFSVERPDGSNFTLKIRSTKLEDSAMYFCASSALGASYNSPLHFGNGTRLTVT.

The sample holds a few counts of this clone. V and J are TRBV7-2 and TRBJ2-6; D call uncertain. Germline V gives CDR1 SGHTA, CDR2 FQGNSA. Trimming removed 2 bases at V and 3 bases at J, with 5 bases between. The CDR3 contains 14 residues. The CDR3 protein is CASSLKGGANVLTF. CDR3 bases: TGTGCCAGCAGCTTAAAGGGTGGGGCCAACGTCCTGACTTTC.

This clone was detected a few times. The gene calls are TRBV2 and TRBJ1-2, with 7 nucleotides matching TRBD1. V lost 9 bases to trimming and J lost 4 bases; unmatched junction nucleotides: 8. The CDR3 is made up of 13 amino acids. The germline V gene encodes CDR1 SNHLY and CDR2 FYNNEI. This CDR3 reads CASPGQRGYGYTF. In DNA, the CDR3 is TGTGCCAGTCCGGGACAGAGAGGCTATGGCTACACCTTC.

This clone appeared many times. The rearrangement uses TRBV7-2 and TRBJ2-5; D gene uncertain. CDR1 and CDR2 (germline): SGHTA, FQGNSA. This CDR3 has 11 amino acids. V lost 4 bases and J lost 1, with 1 base in between. For the CDR3, the DNA is TGTGCCAGCAGCTCCCAAGAGACCCAGTACTTC. This gives the protein CASSSQETQYF.

The V call is TRBV6-5, the J call TRBJ1-6; perhaps TRBD1 as D (6 bases). The V and J ends lost 0 bases and 7 bases respectively, with 10 bases between them. Per the germline V gene, CDR1 is MNHEY and CDR2 is SVGAGI. This CDR3 has 15 residues. As DNA, the CDR3 is TGTGCCAGCAGTTACTCCGGGGGGCGGAATTCACCCCTCCACTTT. Translation: CASSYSGGRNSPLHF.

The V and J genes are TRBV12-5 and TRBJ1-2; 8 bases map to TRBD1. There are 16 residues in the CDR3. The ends lost 6 bases at V and 8 bases at J; junction bases unmatched: 17. Per the germline V gene, CDR1 is LGHNT and CDR2 is FRNRAP. The CDR3 spells CASGSGGRSLSEGYTF. In DNA, the CDR3 is TGTGCTAGTGGCTCAGGGGGCCGCTCTCTATCGGAAGGCTACACCTTC. Complete variable domain (other parts from reference TRBV12-5 and TRBJ1-2): DARVTQTPRHKVTEMGQEVTMRCQPILGHNTVFWYRQTMMQGLELLAYFRNRAPLDDSGMPKDRFSAEMPDATLATLKIQPSEPRDSAVYFCASGSGGRSLSEGYTFGSGTRLTVV.

This clone was found a few times. This rearrangement joins TRBV13 to TRBJ2-5; 8 nucleotides match TRBD2. Germline trimming cut 2 bases from V and 9 bases from J; bases unmatched to any gene: 11. CDR1 is PRHDT, CDR2 FYEKMQ, per germline (reference sequence). The CDR3 extends over 15 amino acids. CDR3: CASSLLAGPTGAQYF. The DNA for the CDR3 is TGTGCCAGCAGCTTATTAGCGGGACCAACGGGGGCCCAGTACTTC.

The rearrangement joins TRBV10-2 to TRBJ1-6; no clear D. The germline V gene has CDR1 WSHSY and CDR2 SAAADI. V shed 4 bases and J shed 5 bases, with 6 bases lying between them. The CDR3 sequence is 13 residues long. This CDR3 reads CASSAADNSPLHF. DNA for the CDR3: TGCGCCAGCAGTGCGGCGGATAATTCACCCCTCCACTTT.

CDR3 in amino acids: CASSPGDRQPQHF. The CDR3 coding sequence is TGTGCCAGCAGCCCGGGGGACCGTCAGCCCCAGCATTTT. This chain joins TRBV7-9 and TRBJ1-5; a possible D gene is TRBD1 (5 bases). The CDR3 extends over 13 amino acids. Germline loops: CDR1 SEHNR, CDR2 FQNEAQ (reference sequence). The ends were cut back, 5 bases at V and 6 bases at J, with 11 bases in the middle.

This clone was observed a few times. J is TRBJ2-7 and V is TRBV7-2, with TRBD2 identical over 14 bases. With V trimmed by 2 bases and J by 3 bases, 9 bases remained unmatched. Germline lookup yields CDR1 SGHTA and CDR2 FQGNSA. CDR3 length: 18 amino acids. The CDR3 DNA sequence: TGTGCCAGCAGCTTACGTAGCGGGACTAGCGGGAGCGGCTACGAGCAGTACGTC. It codes for CASSLRSGTSGSGYEQYV.

This clone has just a few counts. The CDR3 spells CARASSGRNTYEQYV. CDR3 coding DNA: TGTGCCAGGGCGTCGAGCGGGAGGAACACCTACGAGCAGTACGTC. The rearrangement joins TRBV21-1 to TRBJ2-7; TRBD2, the table's D call, lacks a check against the DNA. TRBV21-1 is annotated as a pseudogene. This CDR3 contains 15 residues.

This clone has only a few counts. The chain carries TRBV7-2 and TRBJ2-5; D remains unclear. The CDR3 contains 13 residues. Trimming cost V 7 bases and J 3 bases, with 12 bases left between them. CDR1 is SGHTA and CDR2 is FQGNSA in the germline V gene. CDR3 in amino acids: CASNHERKETQYF. For the CDR3, the DNA is TGTGCCAGCAATCATGAACGAAAAGAGACCCAGTACTTC.

This clone was counted a few times. The J gene is TRBJ2-3, the V gene TRBV4-3, with D perhaps being TRBD1 or TRBD2 (5 bases each). This CDR3 contains 13 residues. V lost 4 bases and J 4 bases, leaving 9 bases between the germline ends. Germline assignment: CDR1 LGHNA and CDR2 YSLEER. The chain's CDR3 is CASSRGGADTQYF. The CDR3 DNA is TGCGCCAGCAGCCGTGGGGGTGCAGATACGCAGTATTTT.

Concerning this clone: This likely traces to a read error, being one base from a far larger clone. The same CDR3 arises from other DNA sequences in this sample as well. The chain is built from TRBV11-1 and TRBJ1-1; D not certain. The CDR3 consists of 13 residues. Trimming removed 1 base at V and 5 bases at J, with 8 bases between. CDR1 and CDR2 (germline): SGHAT, FQDESV (reference sequence). The DNA for the CDR3 is TGTGCCAGCAGCTTAGGGGCCGGGACTGAAGCTTTCTTT. This translates into CASSLGAGTEAFF.

This clone has more than one count but fewer than ten. CDR3 coding DNA: TGTGCCAGCAGCTTATCTCACCAAAAAAGCGATACGCAGTATTTT. Protein sequence: CASSLSHQKSDTQYF. V and J are TRBV7-9 and TRBJ2-3; D ambiguous. The ends were cut back, 2 bases at V and 6 bases at J, with 15 bases in the middle. This CDR3 comprises 15 residues. Germline assignment: CDR1 SEHNR and CDR2 FQNEAQ (reference sequence). Complete variable domain (other parts from reference TRBV7-9 and TRBJ2-3): DTGVSQNPRHKITKRGQNVTFRCDPISEHNRLYWYRQTLGQGPEFLTYFQNEAQLEKSRLLSDRFSAERPKGSFSTLEIQRTEQGDSAMYLCASSLSHQKSDTQYFGPGTRLTVL.

The chain carries TRBV5-5 and TRBJ1-4; 8 bases line up with TRBD1. The length of the CDR3 is 15 residues. With 4 bases clipped from V and 7 bases from J, the junction kept 9 bases outside the gene matches. CDR1 and CDR2 (germline): SGHKS, YYEKEE (reference sequence). This CDR3 is CASSDPGQAFEKLFF. CDR3 nucleotides: TGTGCCAGCAGCGACCCGGGACAGGCCTTTGAAAAACTGTTTTTT. The variable domain in full, with the rest retrieved from reference TRBV5-5 and TRBJ1-4, is DAGVTQSPTHLIKTRGQQVTLRCSPISGHKSVSWYQQVLGQGPQFIFQYYEKEERGRGNFPDRFSARQFPNYSSELNVNALLLGDSALYLCASSDPGQAFEKLFFGSGTQLSVL.

The chain combines TRBV7-2 with TRBJ2-5; tentatively, D is TRBD1 or TRBD2 (6 bases each). The length of the CDR3 is 15 residues. Trimming removed 4 bases from V and 4 bases from J, with 16 bases in between. CDR1 SGHTA and CDR2 FQGNSA come from the germline V gene. CDR3 DNA: TGTGCCAGCAGCTCCCCGGGGGCGCAGAGAGAGACCCAGTACTTC. Its protein is CASSSPGAQRETQYF. Supplemented by reference TRBV7-2 and TRBJ2-5, the full variable domain reads GAGVSQSPSNKVTEKGKDVELRCDPISGHTALYWYRQSLGQGLEFLIYFQGNSAPDKSGLPSDRFSAERTGGSVSTLTIQRTQQEDSAVYLCASSSPGAQRETQYFGPGTRLLVL.

The chain employs TRBV4-3 and TRBJ1-1; D unclear. Germline V gives CDR1 LGHNA, CDR2 YSLEER. This CDR3 contains 13 residues. Trimming removed 4 bases from V and 8 bases from J, with 14 bases in between. CDR3 nucleotides: TGCGCCAGCAGCCTCTGGTCAGCTGGGGAAGCTTTCTTT. This encodes CASSLWSAGEAFF.